This T cell receptor beta chain was captured in a study of T cells in Graves' hyperthyroidism and ophthalmopathy. This clonotype occurred many times. Amplification of TCR beta CDR3 regions used RNA as the template. HTBI primers drove first-round RT-PCR of the TCR CDR3. TCRdb used MiXCR to reprocess the multiplex PCR reads, holding one entry per CDR3 protein. The repertoire consists of nearly 600,000 distinct CDR3 sequences, with around 14% occurring once and the leading ten covering roughly 5.7%. Uncontrolled infection, other autoimmune disease, pregnancy or lactation barred patients from enrollment. The CDR3 totals 17 residues. The V end lost 2 bases, the J end lost 3 bases, and 16 bases lay between the germline ends.

This receptor was obtained from a woman aged 25 to 45 with Graves' hyperthyroidism that later progressed to Graves' ophthalmopathy. The chain couples TRBV12-3 or TRBV12-4 to TRBJ1-4; D is possibly TRBD1 (5 bases). Sample: blood. Here the CDR3 DNA reads TGTGCCAGCAGTTTATCCAGACAGAGTACAGCTAATGAAAAACTGTTTTTT. This encodes CASSLSRQSTANEKLFF.